A selection of T cell receptor beta chains follows, all from one sample in a study of OX40 agonist ivuxolimab in advanced cancers. Sequencing used immunoSEQ multiplex PCR; TCRdb keeps in-frame clones, though not all of them. The data show more than 70,000 clones, 89% seen once. Here the sequenced sample was CD4+ or CD8+ T cells sorted from blood, taken in a trial of the OX40 agonist ivuxolimab. Every receptor here comes from an adult with an advanced solid tumor such as melanoma, head and neck, liver or kidney cancer. Both conserved end residues are part of each CDR3. Fields, in order: V gene, J gene, CDR3 length, CDR3 protein.

TRBV7-3	TRBJ2-2	13	CASSFPNTGELFF
TRBV6-6	TRBJ2-7	11	CASSYSDEQYF
TRBV28	TRBJ1-3	14	CASSYSGQGNTIYF
TRBV10-3	TRBJ2-1	14	CAINSGTSGNEQFF
TRBV20-1	TRBJ1-2	11	CSARGHYGYTF
TRBV28	TRBJ2-6	15	CASSSPSSGANVLTF
TRBV2	TRBJ1-1	15	CASSEARHPGPEAFF
TRBV18	TRBJ1-2	14	CASSPGTGDSGYTF
TRBV7-2	TRBJ1-2	13	CAGELGGAYGYTF
TRBV5-5	TRBJ2-1	14	CASSSLGGRGEQFF
TRBV2	TRBJ2-5	18	CASTITPWRAGEKETQYF
TRBV6-1	TRBJ1-1	11	CAGETNTEAFF
TRBV29-1	TRBJ2-1	14	CSVDGGVKDNEQFF
TRBV7-9	TRBJ2-7	16	CASSLVGRGASYEQYF
TRBV7-9	TRBJ2-1	14	CASSEWDRKGEQFF
TRBV7-2	TRBJ2-2	16	CASSLRYSANTGELFF
TRBV6-5	TRBJ2-3	14	CASRWDRGSDTQYF
TRBV4-1	TRBJ1-3	16	CASSQAPELSGNTIYF
TRBV4-2	TRBJ2-5	15	CASSQDVGGAETQYF
TRBV28	TRBJ1-2	15	CASSSPGQNDYGYTF
TRBV5-6	TRBJ2-7	13	CASSLTAAHEQYF
TRBV19	TRBJ1-1	13	CASSIFPNTEAFF
TRBV9	TRBJ1-2	14	CASSVGSGDYGYTF
TRBV20-1	TRBJ2-5	11	CSAQSGETQYF
TRBV6-1	TRBJ2-7	13	CASREASGREQYF
TRBV19	TRBJ1-5	12	CASNQGRQPQHF
TRBV6-1	-	15	CASSEALRPSYEQYF
TRBV29-1	TRBJ1-4	14	CSVDTGATNEKLFF
TRBV11-1	TRBJ2-7	15	CASSLEGTIRYEQYF
TRBV9	TRBJ1-5	13	CASSVRQGEPQHF
TRBV29-1	TRBJ2-7	12	CSVEGVTYEQYF
TRBV5-1	TRBJ1-3	16	CASSLVGSLSGNTIYF
TRBV5-6	TRBJ1-2	18	CASSPPGTGETGRYGYTF
TRBV19	TRBJ2-7	13	CASSMTYSYEQYF
TRBV7-9	TRBJ2-1	16	CASSLALGQGNNEQFF
TRBV30	TRBJ1-5	16	CAWSVQRGRNNQPQHF